This TCR beta chain was captured by sequencing in a study of blood T cell repertoires in COVID-19. Study overall: Acute-phase and convalescent COVID-19 samples originated in the United States, Italy and Spain. PBMCs, B-cell-depleted T cells, or T cells were the source of the cDNA or gDNA that made up the material.

The CDR3 consists of 16 residues. Looked up from germline, CDR1 is KGHSH and CDR2 is LQKENI. V lost 4 bases to trimming and J lost 7 bases, with 20 bases between them. Authors' data handling: Amplification with reference gene primers provided the estimates of nucleated cell counts. TCRdb keeps only in-frame clones here, not all; method: immunoSEQ multiplex PCR. The V and J calls and clone size were taken over from that table, and D and trimming were inferred from the DNA. The data contain some 250,000 clones, around 86% of them singletons. Sequencing was performed on peripheral blood. The sequence derives from a woman aged 30 to 39 who had recovered from COVID-19. The V call is TRBV18, the J call TRBJ2-1; D is unclear. The CDR3 DNA sequence: TGTGCCAGCTCACGGATACTAAGCGATATGTATAATGAGCAGTTCTTC. Translated, it gives CASSRILSDMYNEQFF.